Shown below are 30 T cell receptor beta chains from a single sample sequenced in a study of T cells in Graves' hyperthyroidism and ophthalmopathy. RNA transcripts yielded amplified TCR beta CDR3 regions. Carried out on the TCR CDR3, a first-round RT-PCR used the HTBI primer set. One entry per CDR3 protein results from TCRdb running MiXCR on the multiplex PCR reads. The table has hundreds of thousands of distinct CDR3 sequences, about 14% seen once. The sequenced sample consisted of blood. Source of these receptors: a woman younger than 35 with Graves' hyperthyroidism.

This clonotype appeared a few times. The chain joins TRBV7-2 to TRBJ1-3; unclear D gene. V lost 5 bases and J lost 4, with 15 bases in between. The CDR3 is made up of 15 amino acids. From germline, CDR1 is SGHTA and CDR2 FQGNSA. CDR3 in DNA: TGTGCCAGCAGCCTGACTACGGGTCAGGGAAACACCATATATTTT. Residues: CASSLTTGQGNTIYF.

This clonotype was counted at least ten times. The chain couples TRBV27 to TRBJ2-7; weak D call: TRBD1 (5 bases). Germline V gene lookup returns CDR1 MNHEY and CDR2 SMNVEV (reference sequence). The ends were cut back, 3 bases at V and 4 bases at J, with 13 bases in the middle. The CDR3 is 14 residues long. The CDR3 loop reads CASSFSDRTYEQYF. In nucleotides, the CDR3 is TGTGCCAGCAGTTTCAGTGACAGAACTTACGAGCAGTACTTC.

This chain links TRBV3-1 with TRBJ1-2, with a weak D call TRBD1 (5 bases). The germline gives CDR1 LGHDT, CDR2 YNNKEL (reference sequence). This CDR3 contains 15 residues. V was pared by 1 base and J by 10 bases, with 19 bases between. The chain's CDR3 is CASSQVWARGAVYTF. CDR3 in DNA: TGTGCCAGCAGCCAAGTTTGGGCCCGGGGCGCGGTCTACACCTTC.

There are many counts of this clonotype. The chain links TRBV9 to TRBJ1-2, with a possible D match to TRBD1 (6 bases). Germline CDR1 and CDR2: SGDLS and YYNGEE. V lost 0 bases and J 6 bases, leaving 18 bases between the germline ends. CDR3 length: 16 amino acids. This chain's CDR3 is CASSVVGSGDHDGYTF. In nucleotides, the CDR3 is TGTGCCAGCAGCGTAGTAGGGTCAGGGGACCACGATGGCTACACCTTC.

Comment on this clonotype: Germline and junction disagree at one end, which may indicate a read error. This chain connects TRBV12-3 or TRBV12-4 to TRBJ2-7; D ambiguous. The CDR3 extends over 16 amino acids. CDR3 region: CTSSFERYPQYYEQYF. CDR3 in DNA: TGTACCAGCAGTTTCGAGCGTTACCCACAATACTACGAGCAGTACTTC.

This clonotype was seen repeatedly, ten times or more. The J gene is TRBJ1-1, the V gene TRBV6-2 or TRBV6-3; the D gene is possibly TRBD1 (5 bases). V lost 7 bases to trimming and J lost 6 bases, with 9 bases between them. Germline CDR1 MNHEY, CDR2 SVGEGT. The CDR3 covers 11 residues. CDR3 region: CASTKGPEAFF. The DNA of the CDR3 is TGTGCCAGCACCAAGGGACCTGAAGCTTTCTTT.

The genes are TRBV12-3 or TRBV12-4 and TRBJ2-7; TRBD1 agrees at 10 bases. This CDR3 region has 17 residues. V gave up 4 bases and J gave up 2 bases; unmatched junction bases: 11. Written as DNA, the CDR3 is TGTGCCAGCAGTTCGATTTACCTGGGACAGGGGACCTACGAGCAGTACTTC. Its protein product is CASSSIYLGQGTYEQYF.

The chain uses TRBV7-3 and TRBJ2-2; D is unresolved. The length of the CDR3 is 14 residues. The V gene lost 8 bases and the J gene lost 4 bases, with 14 bases spanning the gap. Looked up from germline, CDR1 is SGHTA and CDR2 is FQGTGA. This CDR3 reads CASRSKASTGELFF. The DNA of the CDR3 is TGTGCCAGCCGTAGCAAAGCCTCCACCGGGGAGCTGTTTTTT.

This clonotype was observed at least ten times. V usage is TRBV28 and J usage is TRBJ1-4; D not certain. The CDR3 is 14 amino acids. The germline V and J ends were trimmed by 2 bases and 5 bases, with 9 bases remaining between them. The germline CDR1 and CDR2 sequences are MDHEN and SYDVKM. The CDR3 region is CASSLTPKNEKLFF. The CDR3 nucleotides read TGTGCCAGCAGTTTAACCCCGAAAAATGAAAAACTGTTTTTT.

This chain's CDR3 is CAEGVLNTEAFF. The CDR3 bases are TGTGCAGAGGGAGTCCTGAACACTGAAGCTTTCTTT. This chain connects TRBV7-2 to TRBJ1-1; D gene uncertain. Germline loops: CDR1 SGHTA, CDR2 FQGNSA. The CDR3 length is 12 residues.

There are many counts of this clonotype. The V gene is TRBV10-2, the J gene TRBJ1-2; tentative D call: TRBD1 (6 bases). CDR1 and CDR2 from the germline V gene are WSHSY and SAAADI. Trimming stripped 8 bases from V and 4 bases from J, with 17 bases between. This CDR3 has 14 residues. CDR3 in amino acids: CASPRAGHIYGYTF. Here the CDR3 DNA reads TGCGCCAGCCCCCGGGCGGGACACATCTATGGCTACACCTTC.

This clonotype has a handful of counts. This rearrangement joins TRBV6-1 to TRBJ1-2; TRBD1 agrees at 7 bases. Germline CDR1 is MNHNS and CDR2 is SASEGT. The CDR3 is made up of 15 amino acids. Trimming cost V 5 bases and J 3 bases; bases outside gene matches: 9. The CDR3 bases are TGTGCCAGCAGTCGCCCTCCAGGGGGGGACTATGGCTACACCTTC. It is translated as CASSRPPGGDYGYTF.

This clonotype was seen a handful of times. One junction end disagrees with the germline gene, perhaps due to a read error. The V gene is TRBV6-2 or TRBV6-3, the J gene TRBJ2-7; D unresolved. Per the germline V gene, CDR1 is MNHEY and CDR2 is SVGEGT. The CDR3 is 15 amino acids. The CDR3 coding sequence is TGTGCCAGCATCGGAATGGACGCCCGGTCCTACGAGCAGTGCTTC. Protein: CASIGMDARSYEQCF.

This clonotype occurred a few times. The chain combines TRBV29-1 with TRBJ1-2, with D uncertain. Germline V gene data show CDR1 as SQVTM and CDR2 as ANQGSEA. CDR3 length: 18 amino acids. V was pared by 1 base and J by 0 bases, with 21 bases between. The CDR3 coding sequence is TGCAGCGTTGAAGGGAGAGGAAGAGTAGCCCTAGCTAACTATGGCTACACCTTC. Translating it yields CSVEGRGRVALANYGYTF.

This clonotype was picked up a small number of times. The chain couples TRBV2 to TRBJ2-1; TRBD1 is a possible D gene (5 bases). This CDR3 is built from 14 residues. Germline lookup yields CDR1 SNHLY and CDR2 FYNNEI. V was clipped by 7 bases and J by 0 bases, with 10 bases between them. This CDR3 reads CASMGPVSYNEQFF. In nucleotides, the CDR3 is TGTGCCAGCATGGGGCCCGTCTCCTACAATGAGCAGTTCTTC.

To note about this clonotype: The conserved phenylalanine or tryptophan normally closing the CDR3 is absent here, so this likely arose from a read error. The V call is TRBV12-3 or TRBV12-4, the J call TRBJ1-6, with D unclear. Trimming removed 0 bases from V and 4 bases from J, with 7 bases in between. This CDR3 has 15 residues. The CDR3 nucleotides are TGTGCCAGCAGTTTAGCCCATGGGTATAATTCACCCCTCCACTTG. The encoded protein is CASSLAHGYNSPLHL.

This clonotype was seen repeatedly, ten times or more. The V gene is TRBV28, the J gene TRBJ1-2, with TRBD1 identical over 8 bases. With 4 bases clipped from V and 1 base from J, the junction kept 5 bases outside the gene matches. This CDR3 region has 15 residues. Germline V gene sequence: CDR1 MDHEN, CDR2 SYDVKM. The CDR3 DNA is TGTGCCAGCAGTTCTCAGGGGGCGCATAACTATGGCTACACCTTC. This encodes CASSSQGAHNYGYTF.

V is TRBV27 and J is TRBJ2-1, with D possibly TRBD1 on 6 matching bases. V gave up 5 bases and J gave up 15 bases, with 23 bases separating them. The germline gives CDR1 MNHEY, CDR2 SMNVEV (reference sequence). The CDR3 contains 14 residues. CDR3 sequence (DNA): TGTGCCAGCAGTCCAGGGGACCTGCTCGTGAAAGTGTTCTTC. This codes for CASSPGDLLVKVFF.

This clonotype has a count of ten or more. The genes are TRBV7-2 and TRBJ2-5, with TRBD2 matching over 7 bases. There are 17 residues in the CDR3. CDR1 is SGHTA, CDR2 FQGNSA, per germline. The V gene end was trimmed by 2 bases and the J gene end by 3 bases; junction bases not matched to a gene: 12. The chain's CDR3 is CASSLSGELAVKETQYF. CDR3 DNA sequence: TGTGCCAGCAGCTTATCTGGAGAGCTAGCGGTGAAAGAGACCCAGTACTTC.

Many counts were recorded for this clonotype. The rearrangement joins TRBV20-1 to TRBJ1-2; D uncertain. V lost 4 bases and J lost 1, with 7 bases in between. CDR3 length: 12 amino acids. From germline, CDR1 is DFQATT and CDR2 SNEGSKA (reference sequence). CDR3 sequence: CSATPVNYGYTF. Written as DNA, the CDR3 is TGCAGTGCTACCCCCGTTAACTATGGCTACACCTTC.

V gene TRBV19 combines with J gene TRBJ2-7; D is unclear. The V gene lost 8 bases and the J gene lost 1 base, with 18 bases spanning the gap. Germline assignment: CDR1 LNHDA and CDR2 SQIVND (reference sequence). The CDR3 spans 15 residues. The CDR3, as DNA: TGTGCCAGTTCCCCCGGTTATAGGAAATCCTACGAGCAGTACTTC. Protein: CASSPGYRKSYEQYF.

Only a few counts were recorded for this clonotype. The rearrangement links TRBV30 to TRBJ1-2; TRBD1 matches 11 bases. CDR1 and CDR2 from the germline V gene are GTSNPN and SVGIG (reference sequence). This CDR3 contains 12 residues. J gave up 7 bases and V 5 bases, and 3 bases lay outside the gene matches. The CDR3 sequence: CAWGQGAGGYTF. The DNA of the CDR3 is TGTGCCTGGGGACAGGGGGCTGGTGGCTACACCTTC.

The table lists this clonotype with many counts. The chain uses TRBV30 and TRBJ2-7, with 8 bases matching TRBD2. CDR1 and CDR2 from the germline V gene are GTSNPN and SVGIG (reference sequence). The CDR3 loop spans 15 amino acids. V lost 1 base, J lost 5 bases, and 10 bases stayed unmatched. DNA for the CDR3: TGTGCCTGGAGTGGTTTAGCGGGATGGAGGAACGAGCAGTACTTC. Residues: CAWSGLAGWRNEQYF.

This chain uses TRBV24-1 with TRBJ1-2; no clear D. V lost 8 bases to trimming and J lost 2 bases, with 17 bases between them. The CDR3 is made up of 15 amino acids. Per the germline V gene, CDR1 is KGHDR and CDR2 is SFDVKD. DNA of the CDR3: TGTGCCACCAAGGTGCGCGATACCTACAACTATGGCTACACCTTC. It codes for CATKVRDTYNYGYTF.

This clonotype was counted ten times or more. This chain joins TRBV11-2 and TRBJ2-7; D perhaps matches TRBD2 (5 bases). CDR3 length: 12 amino acids. Trimming took 5 bases from V and 4 from J, leaving 9 bases between them. Germline V gives CDR1 SGHAT, CDR2 FQNNGV. The CDR3 sequence is CASSPGEYEQYF. CDR3 coding DNA: TGTGCCAGCAGCCCCGGGGAATACGAGCAGTACTTC.

The J gene is TRBJ2-2, the V gene TRBV7-3, with 9 bases that match TRBD1. The V and J ends lost 3 bases and 5 bases, in that order; junction bases with no gene match: 4. The CDR3 sequence is 15 residues long. Per the germline V gene, CDR1 is SGHTA and CDR2 is FQGTGA. CDR3 protein: CASSFWTGETGELFF. The CDR3 coding sequence is TGTGCCAGCAGCTTCTGGACAGGGGAAACCGGGGAGCTGTTTTTT.

CDR3 region: CASSNTGSFYGYTF. CDR3 DNA: TGTGCCAGCAGCAATACCGGGAGTTTCTATGGCTACACCTTC. The chain employs TRBV7-9 and TRBJ1-2; no reliable D call. Trimming removed 5 bases from V and 4 bases from J, with 14 bases in between. Germline V lookup: CDR1 SEHNR, CDR2 FQNEAQ (reference sequence). The CDR3 consists of 14 residues.

The chain links TRBV7-9 to TRBJ2-7; possible D gene TRBD2, 6 bases. This CDR3 is built from 14 residues. Germline V gene lookup returns CDR1 SEHNR and CDR2 FQNEAQ (reference sequence). Trimming pared 3 bases from V and 5 bases from J, leaving 14 bases between. The CDR3 coding sequence is TGTGCCAGCAGCTTCGCGGGGAGTGTAGACGAGCAGTACTTC. This sequence encodes CASSFAGSVDEQYF.

This clonotype was counted many times. V is TRBV20-1 and J is TRBJ1-5, with D perhaps matching TRBD1 (5 bases). Deletions cut 6 bases from V and 0 bases from J, with 12 bases between. The CDR3 is 14 residues long. Germline lookup yields CDR1 DFQATT and CDR2 SNEGSKA (reference sequence). CDR3 DNA sequence: TGCAGTGCCACGACAGTAGATAGCAATCAGCCCCAGCATTTT. This translates into CSATTVDSNQPQHF.

This chain links TRBV27 with TRBJ1-2; weak D call: TRBD1 (5 bases). CDR1 is MNHEY and CDR2 is SMNVEV in the germline V gene (reference sequence). The CDR3 extends over 14 amino acids. Between the trimmed V and J ends, which lost 0 bases and 8 bases, there was a span of 13 bases. CDR3 loop: CASSLSGTDGGYTF. The CDR3 nucleotides read TGTGCCAGCAGTTTATCAGGGACGGATGGCGGCTACACCTTC.